This TCR beta chain was captured in a study of shared clonotypes between healthy human individuals. The repertoire was sequenced with immunoSEQ multiplex PCR; TCRdb's copy has only in-frame clones and lacks some. The table shows hundreds of thousands of clones, with 90% to 96% occurring only once. CDR1 and CDR2 (germline): SGHDT, YYEEEE. CDR3 size: 14 residues. Trimming took off 4 bases at V and 6 bases at J, with 16 bases between the two ends. Material for sequencing was naive CD4+ T cells sorted from blood. Subset described: CD45RA+ positively selected. This receptor was taken from a woman aged 30 to 39 in good health. The chain carries TRBV5-6 and TRBJ1-2, with D unclear. This chain's CDR3 is CASSPKRQSHGYTF. In DNA, the CDR3 is TGTGCCAGCAGCCCTAAGCGACAATCACATGGCTACACCTTC. Full variable domain (remainder filled in from reference TRBV5-6 and TRBJ1-2): DAGVTQSPTHLIKTRGQQVTLRCSPKSGHDTVSWYQQALGQGPQFIFQYYEEEERQRGNFPDRFSGHQFPNYSSELNVNALLLGDSALYLCASSPKRQSHGYTFGSGTRLTVV.